This entry lists 18 T cell receptor beta chains sequenced from one sample in a study of response to subunit inactivated influenza vaccine. TCRdb processed the RT-PCR reads anew with MiXCR; each CDR3 protein has one entry. The sample shows a few hundred thousand distinct CDR3 sequences, approximately 10% of them seen only once. A further study also used this sample, focusing on T cells expressing NK-cell markers. From that study: Template switching by 5'RACE with UMIs generated the TCR beta cDNA.

The material sequenced was PBMCs from blood, taken on the day of vaccination. The receptor set was obtained from a man aged 50 or older who received an inactivated influenza vaccine.

This clonotype was counted a few times. The rearrangement links TRBV7-2 to TRBJ1-2; TRBD1 is a possible D gene (5 bases). The CDR3 totals 14 residues. Trimming removed 0 bases at V and 3 bases at J, with 8 bases between. Germline lookup yields CDR1 SGHTA and CDR2 FQGNSA. CDR3 sequence reads: CASSLAPRDYGYTF. CDR3 DNA sequence: TGTGCCAGCAGCTTAGCGCCCAGGGACTATGGCTACACCTTC.

This clonotype came up once. The chain uses TRBV7-9 and TRBJ2-1, with 10 positions matching TRBD2. The germline gives CDR1 SEHNR, CDR2 FQNEAQ (reference sequence). This CDR3 region has 14 residues. V was pared by 8 bases and J by 9 bases, with 10 bases of the junction left unmatched. CDR3 coding DNA: TGTGCCAGCGGAGCGGGGGGGTTTTTGGGTGAGCAGTTCTTC. Its translation is CASGAGGFLGEQFF.

In its sample, this clonotype was seen once. The rearrangement joins TRBV5-5 to TRBJ2-3, with D tentatively TRBD2 (6 bases). The CDR3 contains 16 residues. Trimming took 0 bases from V and 2 from J, leaving 13 bases between them. The germline V gene has CDR1 SGHKS and CDR2 YYEKEE (reference sequence). The CDR3 loop reads CASSLERALFTDTQYF. Here the CDR3 DNA reads TGTGCCAGCAGCTTGGAGCGGGCCTTATTCACAGATACGCAGTATTTT.

The rearrangement uses TRBV7-9 and TRBJ2-3; 9 bases match TRBD2. With 5 bases clipped from V and 4 bases from J, the junction kept 7 bases outside the gene matches. The CDR3 runs to 15 residues. Germline V gene lookup returns CDR1 SEHNR and CDR2 FQNEAQ (reference sequence). CDR3 DNA sequence: TGTGCCAGCAGCAGTACTAGCGGGCGGGCAGATACGCAGTATTTT. Its protein is CASSSTSGRADTQYF.

A few counts support this clonotype. J is TRBJ2-5 and V is TRBV11-2; the D gene is possibly TRBD1 (5 bases). The germline gives CDR1 SGHAT, CDR2 FQNNGV. There are 14 residues in the CDR3. The V end lost 5 bases, the J end lost 5 bases, and 15 bases lay between the germline ends. CDR3 sequence (DNA): TGTGCCAGCAGCCAAAATTCAGGGCGGGAGACCCAGTACTTC. Translation gives CASSQNSGRETQYF. Filled out from reference TRBV11-2 and TRBJ2-5, the complete variable domain reads EAGVAQSPRYKIIEKRQSVAFWCNPISGHATLYWYQQILGQGPKLLIQFQNNGVVDDSQLPKDRFSAERLKGVDSTLKIQPAKLEDSAVYLCASSQNSGRETQYFGPGTRLLVL.

The genes are TRBV15 and TRBJ1-5; no clear D gene. This CDR3 comprises 17 residues. Germline V CDR1 and CDR2: LNHNV, YYDKDF (reference sequence). With 3 bases removed from V and 0 bases from J, the gap between germline ends came to 15 bases. CDR3 in amino acids: CATSRSRGGRSNQPQHF. The CDR3, as DNA: TGTGCCACCAGCAGGTCTCGGGGAGGTCGTAGCAATCAGCCCCAGCATTTT.

This clonotype was detected many times. This chain uses TRBV5-6 with TRBJ1-5; TRBD1 matches at 10 bases. Trimming at V came to 4 bases and at J to 8 bases, leaving 6 bases not matched to a gene. Germline CDR1 is SGHDT and CDR2 is YYEEEE. The CDR3 sequence is 14 residues long. This CDR3 is CASSLGTGVKPQHF. The DNA of the CDR3 is TGTGCCAGCAGCCTCGGGACAGGGGTTAAGCCCCAGCATTTT.

V is TRBV6-2 or TRBV6-3 and J is TRBJ2-1; TRBD2 matches 11 bases. V lost 5 bases to trimming and J lost 5 bases; unmatched junction nucleotides: 5. The CDR3 is 15 residues long. CDR1 MNHEY and CDR2 SVGEGT come from the germline V gene. CDR3 amino acids: CASSASGRTHNEQFF. CDR3 bases: TGTGCCAGCAGTGCTAGCGGGAGGACGCACAATGAGCAGTTCTTC.

This clonotype was seen ten or more times. The gene calls are TRBV20-1 and TRBJ2-2, with a possible D match to TRBD2 (6 bases). The CDR3 has 14 amino acids. Germline V gene sequence: CDR1 DFQATT, CDR2 SNEGSKA (reference sequence). The V gene lost 5 bases and the J gene lost 6 bases, with 16 bases spanning the gap. CDR3 sequence: CSAPRSGVPGELFF. The CDR3 DNA sequence: TGCAGTGCTCCCCGGTCGGGGGTTCCCGGGGAGCTGTTTTTT.

The chain has TRBV18 and TRBJ2-2, with D maybe TRBD2 (5 bases). Germline V gives CDR1 KGHSH, CDR2 LQKENI. V was clipped by 1 base and J by 1 base, with 7 bases between them. This CDR3 region has 15 residues. CDR3: CASSPQGGNTGELFF. The CDR3 nucleotides read TGTGCCAGCTCACCACAAGGAGGGAACACCGGGGAGCTGTTTTTT.

This chain connects TRBV6-1 to TRBJ1-4; TRBD1 agrees at 8 bases. Germline CDR1 is MNHNS and CDR2 is SASEGT. The CDR3 totals 16 residues. V gave up 3 bases and J gave up 7 bases; unmatched junction bases: 10. The CDR3 nucleotides read TGTGCCAGCAGTGAGAACGCAGGGGGCAGATTTGAAAAACTGTTTTTT. As protein: CASSENAGGRFEKLFF.

Ten or more counts support this clonotype. This chain joins TRBV12-3 or TRBV12-4 and TRBJ2-2; 7 bases map to TRBD1. This CDR3 spans 15 amino acids. V lost 8 bases and J lost 1; bases outside the gene matches: 7. The CDR3 is CASRLRTGNTGELFF. CDR3 sequence (DNA): TGTGCCAGCCGGCTGAGGACAGGGAACACCGGGGAGCTGTTTTTT.

This clonotype was picked up a small number of times. The rearrangement uses TRBV30 and TRBJ1-2; no firm D call. The length of the CDR3 is 12 residues. Germline V CDR1 and CDR2: GTSNPN, SVGIG (reference sequence). The V end lost 1 base, the J end lost 2 bases, and 5 bases lay between the germline ends. CDR3 DNA sequence: TGTGCCTGGAGTGAAGGGAACTATGGCTACACCTTC. This sequence encodes CAWSEGNYGYTF. The full variable domain, in which reference TRBV30 and TRBJ1-2 provide the parts outside the CDR3, is SQTIHQWPATLVQPVGSPLSLECTVEGTSNPNLYWYRQAAGRGLQLLFYSVGIGQISSEVPQNLSASRPQDRQFILSSKKLLLSDSGFYLCAWSEGNYGYTFGSGTRLTVV.

This clonotype was observed at least ten times. The genes are TRBV5-1 and TRBJ2-3; no reliable D call. Germline V gene sequence: CDR1 SGHRS, CDR2 YFSETQ. Trimming left V 0 bases short and J 3 bases short, with 11 bases between. This CDR3 contains 15 residues. CDR3 sequence: CASSLDGLITDTQYF. DNA of the CDR3: TGCGCCAGCAGCTTGGATGGTCTAATAACAGATACGCAGTATTTT.

There are a few counts of this clonotype. The rearrangement uses TRBV7-2 and TRBJ2-3, with D perhaps TRBD1 (6 bases). Between the trimmed V and J ends, which lost 5 bases and 4 bases, there was a span of 16 bases. Germline-derived CDR1 and CDR2 are SGHTA and FQGNSA. This CDR3 has 15 amino acids. The CDR3 DNA reads TGTGCCAGCAGCGTTACGGGACATCTCGCAGATACGCAGTATTTT. This encodes CASSVTGHLADTQYF.

A few counts support this clonotype. This sequence joins TRBV6-1 and TRBJ1-2, with D possibly being TRBD1 (6 bases). The CDR3 runs 15 residues. V lost 6 bases and J 2 bases, leaving 16 bases between the germline ends. Per the germline V gene, CDR1 is MNHNS and CDR2 is SASEGT. CDR3 DNA: TGTGCCAGCAGCTCCCCGGGGGGGCCCAACTATGGCTACACCTTC. Translated: CASSSPGGPNYGYTF.

In its sample, this clonotype was seen many times. The chain has TRBV12-3 or TRBV12-4 and TRBJ2-1, with 10 positions matching TRBD1. The CDR3 is 13 amino acids. Germline trimming cut 7 bases from V and 8 bases from J; bases unmatched to any gene: 5. The CDR3 DNA reads as TGTGCCAGCACCCGGGACAGGGGCGATGAGCAGTTCTTC. Translation: CASTRDRGDEQFF.

This clonotype was counted only a few times. The gene calls are TRBV28 and TRBJ2-1, with 13 positions matching TRBD2. The junction had 11 bases not matched to a gene; V was cut back by 6 bases and J by 6 bases. CDR1 and CDR2 from the germline V gene are MDHEN and SYDVKM. This CDR3 has 17 amino acids. CDR3 amino acids: CASRQIMGLAGINEQFF. Written as DNA, the CDR3 is TGTGCCAGCAGGCAGATAATGGGACTAGCGGGGATCAATGAGCAGTTCTTC.